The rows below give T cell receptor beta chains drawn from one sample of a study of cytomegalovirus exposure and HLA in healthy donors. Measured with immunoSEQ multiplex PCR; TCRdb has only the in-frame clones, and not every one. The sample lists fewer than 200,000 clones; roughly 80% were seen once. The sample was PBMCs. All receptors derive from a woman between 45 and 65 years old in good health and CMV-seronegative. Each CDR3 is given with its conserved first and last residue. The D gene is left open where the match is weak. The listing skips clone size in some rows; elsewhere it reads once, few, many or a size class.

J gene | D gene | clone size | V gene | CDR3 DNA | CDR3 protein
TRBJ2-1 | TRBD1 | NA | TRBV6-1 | TGTGCCAGCTTAAAGACAGGGGCCTACAATGAGCAGTTCTTC | CASLKTGAYNEQFF
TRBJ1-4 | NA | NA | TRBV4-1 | TGCGCCAGCAGCCAATCTACGACACCTGATAATGAAAAACTGTTTTTT | CASSQSTTPDNEKLFF
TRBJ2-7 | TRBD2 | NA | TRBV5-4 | TGTGCCAGCAGCTTGACTAGCGGGGCGTCCGAGCAGTACTTC | CASSLTSGASEQYF
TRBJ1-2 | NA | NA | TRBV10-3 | TGTGCCATCAGTGAGCGAGGGGGTCCAGGTCGCATCGGGGGCTACACCTTC | CAISERGGPGRIGGYTF
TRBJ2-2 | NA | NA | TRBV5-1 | TGCGCCAGCAGCTTGGTAGTATCCCTGAACACCGGGGAGCTGTTTTTT | CASSLVVSLNTGELFF
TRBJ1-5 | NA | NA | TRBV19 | TGTGCCAGTAAAAAAAGGAGTCAGCCCCAGCATTTT | CASKKRSQPQHF
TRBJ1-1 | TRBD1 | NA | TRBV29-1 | TGCAGCGTTAACAGGGGAAGGACTGAAGCTTTCTTT | CSVNRGRTEAFF
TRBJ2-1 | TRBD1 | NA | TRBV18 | TGTGCCAGCTCACGCCAGGGGGACACCTACAATGAGCAGTTCTTC | CASSRQGDTYNEQFF
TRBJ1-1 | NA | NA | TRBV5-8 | TGTGCCAGCAGCTTGGGTGTATTAATCAACACTGAAGCTTTCTTT | CASSLGVLINTEAFF
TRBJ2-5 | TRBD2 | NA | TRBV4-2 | TGTGCCAGCAGCCAAGATAGCGGGGGCCCTGAGACCCAGTACTTC | CASSQDSGGPETQYF
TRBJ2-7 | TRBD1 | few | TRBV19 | TGTGCCAGTCTTGGGGACCGGGACAGCTACGAGCAGTACTTC | CASLGDRDSYEQYF
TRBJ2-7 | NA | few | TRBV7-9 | TGTGCCAGCAGCTTAGGGACTCAGTCCTACGAGCAGTACTTC | CASSLGTQSYEQYF
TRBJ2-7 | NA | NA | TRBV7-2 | TGTGCCAGCAGTCGAGGAGGGACCTACGAGCAGTACTTC | CASSRGGTYEQYF
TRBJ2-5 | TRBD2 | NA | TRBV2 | TGTGCCAGCAGTGAGGATGAAGCGGGAGTCGGTGGGGTCCAAGAGACCCAGTACTTC | CASSEDEAGVGGVQETQYF
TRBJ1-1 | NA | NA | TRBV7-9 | TGTGCCAGCGGGAGGGAAGACTACCAAGCTTTCTTT | CASGREDYQAFF
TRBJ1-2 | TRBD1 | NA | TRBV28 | TGTGCCAGCAGCCCTCGGGACAGCTATGGCTACACCTTC | CASSPRDSYGYTF
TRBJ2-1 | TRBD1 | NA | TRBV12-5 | TGTGCTAGCAAACTCCGGACAGGGGGCAGTTGGTACGGCAATGAGCAGTTCTTC | CASKLRTGGSWYGNEQFF
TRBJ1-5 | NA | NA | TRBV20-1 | TGCAGTGCTTCGTTCAATCAGCCCCAGCATTTT | CSASFNQPQHF
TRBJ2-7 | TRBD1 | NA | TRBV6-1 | TGTGCCAGCAGTTTACGCGGACAGGGAATCTACGAGCAGTACTTC | CASSLRGQGIYEQYF
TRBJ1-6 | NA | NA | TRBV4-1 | TGCGCCAGCAGCCAAGAATGGGCAGGGCGAACATTCCCCCTCCACTTT | CASSQEWAGRTFPLHF
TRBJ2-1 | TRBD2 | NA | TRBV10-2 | TGCGCCAGCAGAGGCGGGAGTCTTGGTCCCGGTGAGCAGTTCTTC | CASRGGSLGPGEQFF
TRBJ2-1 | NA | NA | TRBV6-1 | TGCGCCAGCAGTGGTAGCGGCCTCTCCTACAATGAGCAGTTCTTC | CASSGSGLSYNEQFF
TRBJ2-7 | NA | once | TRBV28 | TGTGCCAGCAGTTTATCGGGCTACGAGCAGTACTTC | CASSLSGYEQYF
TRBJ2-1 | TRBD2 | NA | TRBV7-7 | TGTGCTAGCAGCTTAGCGCTTGGGGGACTAGGCTACAATGAGCAGTTCTTC | CASSLALGGLGYNEQFF
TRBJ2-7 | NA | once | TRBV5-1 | TGCGCCAGCAGCCTATACCGGGACTCTACCTACGAGCAGTACTTC | CASSLYRDSTYEQYF
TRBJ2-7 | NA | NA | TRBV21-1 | TGTGCCAGCAGCAAGGAAGACAGGGTAGCGTACGAGCAGTACTTC | CASSKEDRVAYEQYF
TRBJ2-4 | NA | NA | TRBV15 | TGTGCCACCAGCAGAGATCCCGTGTCCCAAAACATTCAGTACTTC | CATSRDPVSQNIQYF
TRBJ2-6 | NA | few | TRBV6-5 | TGTGCCAGCAGTTCCACAGGTGCCTCTGGGGCCAACGTCCTGACTTTC | CASSSTGASGANVLTF
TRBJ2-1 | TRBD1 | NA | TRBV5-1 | TGCGCCAGCAGCTTTGACAGGGTTGGTAATGAGCAGTTCTTC | CASSFDRVGNEQFF
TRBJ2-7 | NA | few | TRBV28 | TGTGCCAGCAGCCTTGGTGACACCTACGAGCAGTACTTC | CASSLGDTYEQYF
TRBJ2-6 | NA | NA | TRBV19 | TGTGCCAGTAGCACCACTATCTCTGGGGCCAACGTCCTGACTTTC | CASSTTISGANVLTF
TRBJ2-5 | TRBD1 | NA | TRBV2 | TGTGCCAGCTGCTTCGACAGGGTTGAGACCCAGTACTTC | CASCFDRVETQYF
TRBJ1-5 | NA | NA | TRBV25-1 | TGTGCCAGCAGTGAAATAGGGGATCAGCCCCAGCATTTT | CASSEIGDQPQHF
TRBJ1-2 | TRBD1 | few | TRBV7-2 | TGTGCCAGCAGCTTAGAAGACAGGGCACCGTTCTATGGCTACACCTTC | CASSLEDRAPFYGYTF
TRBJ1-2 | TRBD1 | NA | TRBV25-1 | TGTGCCAGCAGTGAATTAGGGACAGGGTCGGAAGAAGGCTACACCTTC | CASSELGTGSEEGYTF